The 19 T cell receptor beta chains below all came from one sample that was sequenced in a study of radiation and T cells in renal cell carcinoma (dated by TCRdb to about 2020). The library was prepared using the immunoSEQ multiplex PCR assay. Held by TCRdb, this immuneACCESS table contains in-frame sequences only and omits some clones. Under half of the omission traces to an unresolved V gene where checked; the cause of the rest is unknown. This sample gives about 10,000 clones in total; around 60% of them show up just once. The leading ten clones occupy around 10% of the sample. This specimen's time point label, per the study, means: tumor resected at nephrectomy. Per the publication, the treatment or condition label means: treatment-naive control, cytoreductive nephrectomy. This specimen consisted of tumor tissue, obtained from a patient whose treatment was nephrectomy without radiotherapy. The origin of the receptors is a man aged 35 to 55 with renal cell carcinoma.

The chain is built from TRBV7-8 and TRBJ1-1; 7 bases are shared with TRBD1. The CDR3 extends over 16 amino acids. Trimming cost V 0 bases and J 1 base; bases outside gene matches: 5. CDR1 and CDR2 (germline): SGHVS, FQNEAQ. CDR3 coding DNA: TGTGCCAGCAGCTTAGCGCTAAACAGGGGGAACACTGAAGCTTTCTTT. It encodes CASSLALNRGNTEAFF.

This clone appeared a few times. This rearrangement joins TRBV6-5 to TRBJ1-1; D is perhaps TRBD1 (6 bases). CDR1 is MNHEY, CDR2 SVGAGI, per germline. The CDR3 has 13 amino acids. The V end was cut by 7 bases, the J end by 5 bases, with 14 bases between. The CDR3 sequence: CASKLQGNTEAFF. DNA of the CDR3: TGTGCCAGCAAACTACAGGGCAATACTGAAGCTTTCTTT.

The V call is TRBV28, the J call TRBJ2-7, with TRBD2 identical over 8 bases. The V and J ends lost 8 bases and 3 bases, in that order; junction bases with no gene match: 18. The CDR3 has 17 residues. Germline values: CDR1 MDHEN, CDR2 SYDVKM. CDR3 protein: CASWSGGGLSGSYEQYF. In DNA form, the CDR3 reads TGTGCCAGCTGGTCTGGGGGGGGATTAAGCGGGAGCTACGAGCAGTACTTC.

The V gene is TRBV18, the J gene TRBJ2-7; D gene uncertain. This CDR3 spans 13 amino acids. Germline V gene data show CDR1 as KGHSH and CDR2 as LQKENI. Trimming left V 3 bases short and J 2 bases short, with 8 bases between. CDR3 nucleotides: TGTGCCAGCTCACCGTCGGATACCTACGAGCAGTACTTC. Encoded protein: CASSPSDTYEQYF.

The chain is built from TRBV9 and TRBJ1-4, with D unresolved. Trimming took 0 bases from V and 0 from J, leaving 3 bases between them. CDR1 and CDR2 (germline): SGDLS, YYNGEE. CDR3 size: 14 residues. CDR3 coding DNA: TGTGCCAGCAGCGTAGGAGCAACTAATGAAAAACTGTTTTTT. The encoded protein is CASSVGATNEKLFF. The full variable domain, with the rest looked up from reference TRBV9 and TRBJ1-4, is DSGVTQTPKHLITATGQRVTLRCSPRSGDLSVYWYQQSLDQGLQFLIQYYNGEERAKGNILERFSAQQFPDLHSELNLSSLELGDSALYFCASSVGATNEKLFFGSGTQLSVL.

The CDR3 DNA reads TGTGCCAGCAGCTTGACCTGGACAGGGGAGTACACTGAAGCTTTCTTT. This gives the protein CASSLTWTGEYTEAFF. The genes are TRBV5-5 and TRBJ1-1; TRBD1 agrees at 9 bases. Germline CDR1 SGHKS, CDR2 YYEKEE (reference sequence). V lost 1 base to trimming and J lost 3 bases; unmatched junction nucleotides: 7. CDR3 length equals 16 residues.

J is TRBJ2-5 and V is TRBV6-9; 10 nucleotides line up with TRBD2. Trimming cost V 5 bases and J 5 bases; bases outside gene matches: 8. CDR1 is MNHGY and CDR2 is SVAAGI in the germline V gene. CDR3 size: 15 residues. Here the CDR3 DNA reads TGTGCCAGCAGTACCATAGCGGGAGGACAGGAGACCCAGTACTTC. Amino acids: CASSTIAGGQETQYF.

This chain joins TRBV4-1 and TRBJ2-1, with 8 bases matching TRBD1. Germline trimming cut 4 bases from V and 4 bases from J; bases unmatched to any gene: 12. CDR3 size: 17 residues. Germline-derived CDR1 and CDR2 are MGHRA and YSYEKL. The CDR3 loop is CASSPRTGTGLYNEQFF. CDR3 DNA sequence: TGCGCCAGCAGCCCCCGTACTGGGACAGGCCTTTACAATGAGCAGTTCTTC.

The sample holds a few counts of this clone. This chain connects TRBV7-9 to TRBJ1-2, with 9 bases matching TRBD1. Unmatched junction bases numbered 3, after V lost 3 bases and J lost 7 bases. Per the germline V gene, CDR1 is SEHNR and CDR2 is FQNEAQ (reference sequence). The CDR3 is made up of 13 amino acids. DNA of the CDR3: TGTGCCAGCAGCTTTCAGGACAGGGGTGGCTACACCTTC. Translation: CASSFQDRGGYTF.

The chain combines TRBV7-2 with TRBJ2-1; D may correspond to TRBD1 or TRBD2 (5 bases each). CDR1 SGHTA and CDR2 FQGNSA come from the germline V gene. V lost 5 bases, J lost 4 bases, and 15 bases lay in between. The CDR3 is 15 amino acids. The CDR3 loop is CASSEGWGFYNEQFF. The CDR3 DNA sequence: TGTGCCAGCAGCGAGGGGTGGGGGTTTTACAATGAGCAGTTCTTC.

CDR3 in DNA: TGTGCCATCAGTCAAGGGACTAGCGGCACAGATACGCAGTATTTT. It is translated as CAISQGTSGTDTQYF. The chain is built from TRBV10-3 and TRBJ2-3; TRBD2 agrees at 10 bases. This CDR3 contains 15 residues. V was pared by 5 bases and J by 1 base, with 3 bases of the junction left unmatched. Germline CDR1 and CDR2: ENHRY and SYGVKD.

The chain couples TRBV28 to TRBJ1-2; tentative D call: TRBD1 (6 bases). Germline lookup yields CDR1 MDHEN and CDR2 SYDVKM. The CDR3 length is 17 residues. The V end lost 5 bases, the J end lost 8 bases, and 27 bases lay between the germline ends. CDR3 nucleotides: TGTGCCAGCAGTGAGAGGGGGAGGACTGAGAGCGCTGGGGGCTACACCTTC. Its translation is CASSERGRTESAGGYTF.

The chain joins TRBV6-5 to TRBJ2-3, with 8 bases fitting TRBD2. After removal of 6 bases from V and 1 base from J, the junction contained 3 bases not matched to a gene. Germline V lookup: CDR1 MNHEY, CDR2 SVGAGI. The CDR3 sequence is 14 residues long. CDR3 region: CASRRREGTDTQYF. As DNA, the CDR3 is TGTGCCAGCAGACGGCGGGAGGGCACAGATACGCAGTATTTT.

The chain is built from TRBV7-2 and TRBJ2-7, with no clear D. This CDR3 region has 14 residues. CDR1 is SGHTA and CDR2 is FQGNSA in the germline V gene. Trimming pared 1 base from V and 2 bases from J, leaving 9 bases between. The DNA for the CDR3 is TGTGCCAGCAGCTTAGGGGCCAGTGCCTACGAGCAGTACGTC. This encodes CASSLGASAYEQYV.

The J gene is TRBJ2-6, the V gene TRBV12-5, with D perhaps matching TRBD2 (5 bases). V lost 7 bases and J 4 bases, leaving 8 bases between the germline ends. The germline CDR1 and CDR2 sequences are LGHNT and FRNRAP. The CDR3 totals 13 residues. CDR3 sequence: CASERSGANVLTF. CDR3 bases: TGTGCTAGTGAGCGGTCAGGGGCCAACGTCCTGACTTTC.

The CDR3 loop reads CASSVNVRVDNEKLFF. The CDR3 coding sequence is TGTGCCAGCAGCGTTAATGTCCGGGTAGATAATGAAAAACTGTTTTTT. The V gene is TRBV5-6, the J gene TRBJ1-4, with D uncertain. The germline V and J ends were trimmed by 4 bases and 4 bases, with 17 bases remaining between them. This CDR3 contains 16 residues. Germline lookup yields CDR1 SGHDT and CDR2 YYEEEE.

This clone came up once. This sequence joins TRBV11-2 and TRBJ2-1; TRBD2 matches 10 bases. This CDR3 has 15 amino acids. Germline lookup yields CDR1 SGHAT and CDR2 FQNNGV. V shed 5 bases and J 5 bases; nucleotides not matched to a gene: 6. The CDR3 DNA is TGTGCCAGCAGCCGTAGCGGGGGGTCTGACAATGAGCAGTTCTTC. It specifies CASSRSGGSDNEQFF.

The CDR3 region is CASSPGRTENTEAFF. In DNA form, the CDR3 reads TGTGCCAGCTCACCGGGGCGGACGGAGAACACTGAAGCTTTCTTT. The chain has TRBV18 and TRBJ1-1; TRBD1 might be the D (5 bases). This CDR3 has 15 residues. Trimming removed 3 bases at V and 1 base at J, with 12 bases between. From germline, CDR1 is KGHSH and CDR2 LQKENI.

This chain connects TRBV19 to TRBJ2-1; D is undetermined. From germline, CDR1 is LNHDA and CDR2 SQIVND (reference sequence). Deletions cut 1 base from V and 2 bases from J, with 18 bases between. This CDR3 is 18 amino acids long. Here the CDR3 reads CASSIGKFRRAPYNEQFF. In nucleotides, the CDR3 is TGTGCCAGTAGTATAGGAAAATTTCGGAGAGCCCCCTACAATGAGCAGTTCTTC.